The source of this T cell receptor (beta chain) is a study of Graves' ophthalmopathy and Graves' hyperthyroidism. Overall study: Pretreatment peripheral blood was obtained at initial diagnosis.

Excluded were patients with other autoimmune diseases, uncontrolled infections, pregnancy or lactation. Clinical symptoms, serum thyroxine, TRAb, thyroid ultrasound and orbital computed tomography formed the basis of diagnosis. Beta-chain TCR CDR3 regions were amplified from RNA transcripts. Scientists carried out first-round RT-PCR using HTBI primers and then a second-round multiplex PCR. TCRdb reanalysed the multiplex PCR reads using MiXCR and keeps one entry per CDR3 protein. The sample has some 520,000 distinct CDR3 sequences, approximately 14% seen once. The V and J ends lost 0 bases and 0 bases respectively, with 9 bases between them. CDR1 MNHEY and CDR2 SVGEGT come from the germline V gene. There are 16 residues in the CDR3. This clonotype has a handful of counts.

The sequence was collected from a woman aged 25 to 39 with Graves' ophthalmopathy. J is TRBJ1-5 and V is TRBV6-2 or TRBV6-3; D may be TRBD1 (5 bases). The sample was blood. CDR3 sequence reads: CASSYSGGYSNQPQHF. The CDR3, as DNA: TGTGCCAGCAGTTACTCCGGGGGTTATAGCAATCAGCCCCAGCATTTT.